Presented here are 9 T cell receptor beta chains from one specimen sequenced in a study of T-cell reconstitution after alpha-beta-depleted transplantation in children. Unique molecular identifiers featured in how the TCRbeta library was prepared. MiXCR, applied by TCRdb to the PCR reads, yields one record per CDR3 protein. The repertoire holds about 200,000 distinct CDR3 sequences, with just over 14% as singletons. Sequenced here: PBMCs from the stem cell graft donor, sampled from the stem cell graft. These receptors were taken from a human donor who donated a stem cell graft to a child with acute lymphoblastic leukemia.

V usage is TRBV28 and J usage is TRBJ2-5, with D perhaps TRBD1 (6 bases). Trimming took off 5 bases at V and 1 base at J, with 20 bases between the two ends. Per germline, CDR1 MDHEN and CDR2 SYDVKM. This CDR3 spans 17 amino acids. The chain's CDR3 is CASSLIPFRTAQETQYF. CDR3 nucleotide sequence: TGTGCCAGCAGTCTTATCCCCTTCAGGACAGCCCAAGAGACCCAGTACTTC.

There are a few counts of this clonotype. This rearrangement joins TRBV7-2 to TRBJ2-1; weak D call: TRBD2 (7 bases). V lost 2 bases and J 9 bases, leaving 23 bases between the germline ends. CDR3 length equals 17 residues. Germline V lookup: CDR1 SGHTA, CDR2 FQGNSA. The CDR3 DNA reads TGTGCCAGCAGCTTATTCATTACGGGGGCGGGAGCGCCTGAGCAGTTCTTC. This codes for CASSLFITGAGAPEQFF.

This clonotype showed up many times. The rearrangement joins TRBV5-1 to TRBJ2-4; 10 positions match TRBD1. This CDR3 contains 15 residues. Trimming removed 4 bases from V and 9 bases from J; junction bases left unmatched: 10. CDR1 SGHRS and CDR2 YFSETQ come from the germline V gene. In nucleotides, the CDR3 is TGCGCCAGCAGCCCGCCCCCGGGACAGGGGACCATTCAGTACTTC. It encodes CASSPPPGQGTIQYF.

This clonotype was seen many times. CDR3 amino acids: CASSFVDNEQFF. In nucleotides, the CDR3 is TGTGCCAGCAGCTTCGTCGATAATGAGCAGTTCTTC. The rearrangement links TRBV7-6 to TRBJ2-1, with D unclear. V lost 3 bases and J lost 7, with 7 bases in between. The CDR3 contains 12 residues. Germline loops: CDR1 SGHVS, CDR2 FNYEAQ. The full variable domain, completed using reference TRBV7-6 and TRBJ2-1, is GAGVSQSPRYKVTKRGQDVALRCDPISGHVSLYWYRQALGQGPEFLTYFNYEAQQDKSGLPNDRFSAERPEGSISTLTIQRTEQRDSAMYRCASSFVDNEQFFGPGTRLTVL.

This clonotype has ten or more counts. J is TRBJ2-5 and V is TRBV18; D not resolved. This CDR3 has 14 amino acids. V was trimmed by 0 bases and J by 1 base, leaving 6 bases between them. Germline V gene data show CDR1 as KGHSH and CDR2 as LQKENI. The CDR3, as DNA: TGTGCCAGCTCACCACCAGGCTTCCAAGAGACCCAGTACTTC. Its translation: CASSPPGFQETQYF. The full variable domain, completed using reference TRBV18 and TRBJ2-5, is NAGVMQNPRHLVRRRGQEARLRCSPMKGHSHVYWYRQLPEEGLKFMVYLQKENIIDESGMPKERFSAEFPKEGPSILRIQQVVRGDSAAYFCASSPPGFQETQYFGPGTRLLVL.

The DNA for the CDR3 is TGTGCCAGCAGTTTGGTTCGAACAGGGCGGGACACTGAAGCTTTCTTT. It specifies CASSLVRTGRDTEAFF. The chain links TRBV12-3 or TRBV12-4 to TRBJ1-1; tentatively, D is TRBD1 (6 bases). This CDR3 is 16 amino acids long. V lost 3 bases, J lost 3 bases, and 17 bases lay in between.

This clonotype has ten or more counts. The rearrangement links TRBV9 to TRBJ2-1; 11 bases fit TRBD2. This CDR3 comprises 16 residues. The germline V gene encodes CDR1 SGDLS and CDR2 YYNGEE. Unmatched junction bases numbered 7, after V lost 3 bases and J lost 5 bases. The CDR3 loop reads CASSDRLAGTDNEQFF. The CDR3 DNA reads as TGTGCCAGCAGCGATAGACTAGCGGGGACCGACAATGAGCAGTTCTTC.

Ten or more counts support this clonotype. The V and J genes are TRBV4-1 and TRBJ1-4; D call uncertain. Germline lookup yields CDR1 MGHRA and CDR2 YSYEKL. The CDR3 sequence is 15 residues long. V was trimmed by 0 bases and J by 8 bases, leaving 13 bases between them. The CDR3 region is CASSQDNSMREKLFF. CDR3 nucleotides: TGCGCCAGCAGCCAAGATAATAGTATGAGGGAAAAACTGTTTTTT.

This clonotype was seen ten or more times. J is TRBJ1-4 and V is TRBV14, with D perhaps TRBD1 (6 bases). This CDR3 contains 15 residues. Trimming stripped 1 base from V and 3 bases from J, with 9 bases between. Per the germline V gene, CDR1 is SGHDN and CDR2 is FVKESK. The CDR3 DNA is TGTGCCAGCAGCCAAGTCAGGGGCCCTAATGAAAAACTGTTTTTT. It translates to CASSQVRGPNEKLFF.